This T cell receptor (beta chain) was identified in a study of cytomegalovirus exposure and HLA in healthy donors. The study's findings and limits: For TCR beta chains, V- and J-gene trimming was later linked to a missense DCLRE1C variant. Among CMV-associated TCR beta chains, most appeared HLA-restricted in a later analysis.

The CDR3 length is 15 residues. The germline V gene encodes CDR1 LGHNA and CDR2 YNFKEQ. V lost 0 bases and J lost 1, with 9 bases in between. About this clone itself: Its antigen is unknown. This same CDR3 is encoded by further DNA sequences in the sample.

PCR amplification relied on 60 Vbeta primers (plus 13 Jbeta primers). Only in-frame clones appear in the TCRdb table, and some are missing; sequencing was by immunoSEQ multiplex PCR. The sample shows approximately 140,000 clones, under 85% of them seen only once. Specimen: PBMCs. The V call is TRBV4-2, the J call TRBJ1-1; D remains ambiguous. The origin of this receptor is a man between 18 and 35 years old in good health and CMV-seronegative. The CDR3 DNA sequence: TGTGCCAGCAGCCAAGAGGGCGGGAGGAACACTGAAGCTTTCTTT. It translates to CASSQEGGRNTEAFF.